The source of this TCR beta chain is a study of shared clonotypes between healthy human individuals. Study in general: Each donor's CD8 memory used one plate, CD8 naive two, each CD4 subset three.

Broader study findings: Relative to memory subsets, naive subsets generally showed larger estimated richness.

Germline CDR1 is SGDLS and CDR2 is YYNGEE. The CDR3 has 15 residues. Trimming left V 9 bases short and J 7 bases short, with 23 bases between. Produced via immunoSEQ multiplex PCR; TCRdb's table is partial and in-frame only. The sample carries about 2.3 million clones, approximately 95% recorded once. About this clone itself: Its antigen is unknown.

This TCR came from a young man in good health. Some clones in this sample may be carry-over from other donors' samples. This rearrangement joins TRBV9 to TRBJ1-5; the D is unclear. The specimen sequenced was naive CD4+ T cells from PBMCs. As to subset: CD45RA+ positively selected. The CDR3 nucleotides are TGTGCCAACAAAAGGCGCGACGGTATAGGGCAGCCCCAGCATTTT. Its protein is CANKRRDGIGQPQHF.